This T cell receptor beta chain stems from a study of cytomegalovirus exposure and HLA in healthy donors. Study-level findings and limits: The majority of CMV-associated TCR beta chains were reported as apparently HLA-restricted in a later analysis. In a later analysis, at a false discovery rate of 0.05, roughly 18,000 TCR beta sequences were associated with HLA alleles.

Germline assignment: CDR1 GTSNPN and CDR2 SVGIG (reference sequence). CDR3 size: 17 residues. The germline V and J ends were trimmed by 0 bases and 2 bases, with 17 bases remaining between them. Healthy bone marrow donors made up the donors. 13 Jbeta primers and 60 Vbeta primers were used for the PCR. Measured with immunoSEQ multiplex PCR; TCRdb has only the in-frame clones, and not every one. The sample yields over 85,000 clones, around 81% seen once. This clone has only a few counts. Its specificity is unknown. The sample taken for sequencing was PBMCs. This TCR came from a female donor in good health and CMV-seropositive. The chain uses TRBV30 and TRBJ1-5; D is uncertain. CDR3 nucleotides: TGTGCCTGGAGTGTACGGGATTGGAGGATCGGCAATCAGCCCCAGCATTTT. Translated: CAWSVRDWRIGNQPQHF. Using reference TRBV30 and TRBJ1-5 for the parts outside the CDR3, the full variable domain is SQTIHQWPATLVQPVGSPLSLECTVEGTSNPNLYWYRQAAGRGLQLLFYSVGIGQISSEVPQNLSASRPQDRQFILSSKKLLLSDSGFYLCAWSVRDWRIGNQPQHFGDGTRLSIL.